Described below is a single T cell receptor beta chain sequence and its context. Its cognate antigen is unknown. In germline, CDR1 is DFQATT, CDR2 SNEGSKA (reference sequence). The length of the CDR3 is 13 residues. V lost 6 bases and J 1 base, leaving 12 bases between the germline ends. The data originate from a study of CD8+CD57+ T cells in acquired aplastic anemia. Study details: DNA per sorted CD4+ or CD8+ sample ranged roughly 0.19 to 30 ug, averaging 3.2 ug.

TCR beta VDJ and CDR3 profiles were obtained from a genomic DNA template. TCRdb independently ran MiXCR on the reads; one entry per CDR3 protein. The sample contains about 270,000 distinct CDR3 sequences, approximately 57% of which appear only once. Regarding the study as a whole: A set of twenty-nine CD8+ CDR3 sequences was shared between patients and controls, and these sequences appeared highly expressed in patients. For CD8+ Simpson's diversity, patients and controls showed no significant difference.

This clonotype was obtained from a human donor with severe aplastic anemia or a healthy control (not recorded which). The V and J genes are TRBV20-1 and TRBJ2-5; no firm D call. Source material: sorted CD4+, CD8+, or CD8+CD57+ T cells (not recorded which) from PBMCs. CDR3: CSAPRPLQETQYF. DNA for the CDR3: TGCAGTGCGCCAAGACCCCTCCAAGAGACCCAGTACTTC.